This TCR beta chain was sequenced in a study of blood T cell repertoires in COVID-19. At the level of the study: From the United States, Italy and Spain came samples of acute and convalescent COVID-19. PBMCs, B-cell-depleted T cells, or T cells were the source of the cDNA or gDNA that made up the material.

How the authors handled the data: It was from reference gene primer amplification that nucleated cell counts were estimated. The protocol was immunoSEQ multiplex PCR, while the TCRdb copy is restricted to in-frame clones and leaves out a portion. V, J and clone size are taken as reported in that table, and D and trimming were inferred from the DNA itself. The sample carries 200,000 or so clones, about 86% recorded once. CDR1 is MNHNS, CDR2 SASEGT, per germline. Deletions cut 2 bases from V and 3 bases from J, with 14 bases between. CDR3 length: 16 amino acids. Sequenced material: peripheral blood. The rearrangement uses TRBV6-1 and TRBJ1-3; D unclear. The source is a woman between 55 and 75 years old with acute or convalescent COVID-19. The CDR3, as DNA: TGTGCCAGCAGTGAAAGGAGGGCCTGGGATGGAAACACCATATATTTT. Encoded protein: CASSERRAWDGNTIYF.